This T cell receptor (beta chain) comes out of a study of shared clonotypes between healthy human individuals (dated by TCRdb to 2019 to 2021). Turning to the overall study: The cohort included a few men and a couple of women between 18 and 49 years of age. For each donor, CD4 naive and CD4 memory were each run on three plates, CD8 naive on two plates, and CD8 memory on one plate. The study deeply sequenced blood TCR repertoires of about five healthy adults to estimate repertoire size and the extent of clonotype sharing between individuals. Libraries were prepared and TCR repertoires were sequenced by different laboratories using diverse techniques, in order to increase sequencing depth and limit assay-specific biases. Per donor, leukapheresis produced somewhere between about 0.9 and 10 billion PBMCs. The investigation overall reported the following: Higher generation probabilities were observed for clonotypes shared by all four sorted-subset donors than for non-shared clonotypes. Around 5.4% of naive CD4, more than 3% of naive CD8, 2.3% of memory CD4, and 0.4% of memory CD8 clonotypes were shared across a handful of donors. The small number of donors limited the genetic and exposure-history diversity represented. Estimated clonotype richness was generally larger for naive than for memory subsets. Pairwise subsampling led to the expectation that sequencing depth would affect the degree of clonotype sharing among donors. Incomplete sequencing was indicated by rarefaction of sorted-subset datasets, despite the large sequencing depth. Sampling was restricted to blood, and TCR repertoires in tissue are likely to differ from TCR repertoires in blood.

Donors were healthy HIV-negative adults with no recently reported acute infections or vaccinations. All donors were Caucasian adults living in Nashville, Tennessee, USA. CD4+ T cells were enriched by magnetic negative selection; naive cells were then positively selected on CD45RA, and the negative fraction formed the memory subset. Blood was collected by leukapheresis, and PBMCs were isolated by Ficoll-Histopaque density gradient centrifugation and then cryopreserved in liquid nitrogen vapor phase. Purity and quantity of every magnetically sorted T cell population were checked by analytical flow cytometry. Genomic DNA was isolated from each sorted fraction and quantified by UV absorbance on a Nanodrop 2000c. Germline trimming: 4 bases from V, 8 bases from J; junction bases outside gene matches: 3. The CDR3 runs 11 residues from the cysteine to the phenylalanine. This entry keeps only the CDR3 DNA: 33 bases, framed from base 1. CDR1 DFQATT and CDR2 SNEGSKA were looked up in the germline V gene (reference sequence).

TCR CDR3 regions were amplified from genomic DNA by multiplex PCR using the deep immunoSEQ assay. Extracted genomic DNA from each cell subset was distributed evenly across all wells of several immunoSEQ 96-well plates, and each plate was treated as a replicate. For sorted subsets, approximately 190 ng genomic DNA, equal to 30,000 or so T cell genomes, was loaded into each replicate PCR. Purified libraries were quantified with a Qubit 3.0 fluorometer, sized on a Bioanalyzer 2100, and re-quantified with the KAPA Library Quantification kit. Every immunoSEQ 96-well plate was sequenced on a dedicated single-read 150-cycle Illumina NextSeq 550 flow cell. As for the original processing: Because the immunoSEQ output held only junctional sequences and lacked quality scores, the filtering could not match the filtering applied to full-length reads. To assign V/J genes and CDR3, sequences were annotated using PyIR, a Python wrapper for IgBLAST v1.9, with IMGT germline references. Any read was removed if the V/J assignment was weak (E-value above 1e-6), the CDR3 was missing, or the read contained stop codons, out-of-frame junctions, or ambiguous translated residues. V3J clonotypes were defined by identical inferred V gene, J gene, and CDR3 amino acid sequence. Percentage overlap between repertoires was computed as shared unique clonotypes divided by the size of the smaller repertoire. RTK rarefaction, the Chao1 estimator, and Recon v2.1 estimates of unobserved clonotypes were used to assess repertoire richness. OLGA was used to compute generation probabilities for all TCRbeta clonotypes that the gDNA method yielded from a handful of donors. This immuneACCESS table, as held by TCRdb, lists in-frame sequences with V and J called but not all clones. Of the missing ones, under half trace to an unresolved V gene in checked studies; the others have no known cause. V and J calls and clone size are copied from that table; D and trimming were computed from the DNA. This sample is represented by a few million clones; roughly 92% of them were singletons. The ten largest clones take up around 0.15% of the sample.

In the case of this clone: Its antigen remains unidentified. No base quality information exists; no much larger clone differs at one position.

This receptor chain uses TRBV20-1 and TRBJ1-2, and TRBD1 matches 8 of the central bases. The TCR originated in a young man in good health. The sequenced material came from naive CD4+ T cells sorted from blood. The sample's cell subset or site label is to be understood as: CD45RA+ positively selected. Here is the DNA: TGCAGTGCTACTGCAGGGGGCGGCTACACCTTC. Its translation reads: CSATAGGGYTF.